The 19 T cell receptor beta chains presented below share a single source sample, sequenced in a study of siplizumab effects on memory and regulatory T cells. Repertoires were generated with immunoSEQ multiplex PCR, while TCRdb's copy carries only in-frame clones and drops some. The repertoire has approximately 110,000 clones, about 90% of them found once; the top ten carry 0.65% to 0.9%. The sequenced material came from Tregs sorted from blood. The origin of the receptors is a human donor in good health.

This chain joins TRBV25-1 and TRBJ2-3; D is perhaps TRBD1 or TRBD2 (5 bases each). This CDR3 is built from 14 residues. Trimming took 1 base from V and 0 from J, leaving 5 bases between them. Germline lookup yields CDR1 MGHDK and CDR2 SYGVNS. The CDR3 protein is CASSEWDSTDTQYF. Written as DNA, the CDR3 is TGTGCCAGCAGTGAATGGGACAGCACAGATACGCAGTATTTT.

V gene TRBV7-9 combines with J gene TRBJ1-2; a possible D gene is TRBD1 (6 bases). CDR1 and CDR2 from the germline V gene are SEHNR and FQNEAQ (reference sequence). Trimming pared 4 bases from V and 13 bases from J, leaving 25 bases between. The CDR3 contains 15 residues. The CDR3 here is CASSSYRQDPGVGTF. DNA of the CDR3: TGTGCCAGCAGCTCCTATCGCCAAGACCCAGGGGTCGGCACCTTC.

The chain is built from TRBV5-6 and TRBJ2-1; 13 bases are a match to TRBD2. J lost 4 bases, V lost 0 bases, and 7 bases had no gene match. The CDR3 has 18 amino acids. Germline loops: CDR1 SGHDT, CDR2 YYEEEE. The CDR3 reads CASSLELAGGFRYNEQFF. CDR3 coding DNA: TGTGCCAGCAGCTTGGAACTAGCGGGAGGGTTTCGGTACAATGAGCAGTTCTTC.

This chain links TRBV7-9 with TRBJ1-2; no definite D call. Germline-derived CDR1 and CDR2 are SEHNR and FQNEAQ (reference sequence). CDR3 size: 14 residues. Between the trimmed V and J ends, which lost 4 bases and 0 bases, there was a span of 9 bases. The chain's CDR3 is CASSSAATNYGYTF. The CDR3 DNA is TGTGCCAGCAGCTCCGCGGCGACTAACTATGGCTACACCTTC.

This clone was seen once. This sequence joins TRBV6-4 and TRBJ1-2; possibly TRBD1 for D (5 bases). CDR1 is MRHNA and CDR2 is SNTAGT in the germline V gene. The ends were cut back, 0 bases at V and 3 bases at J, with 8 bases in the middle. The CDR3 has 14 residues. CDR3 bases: TGTGCCAGCAGTGACTCATCCAGGGACTATGGCTACACCTTC. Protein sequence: CASSDSSRDYGYTF.

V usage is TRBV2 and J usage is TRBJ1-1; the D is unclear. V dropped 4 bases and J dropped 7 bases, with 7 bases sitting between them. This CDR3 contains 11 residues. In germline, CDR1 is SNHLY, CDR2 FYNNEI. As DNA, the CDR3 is TGTGCCAGCAGTGTCAGGCTTGAAGCTTTCTTT. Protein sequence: CASSVRLEAFF.

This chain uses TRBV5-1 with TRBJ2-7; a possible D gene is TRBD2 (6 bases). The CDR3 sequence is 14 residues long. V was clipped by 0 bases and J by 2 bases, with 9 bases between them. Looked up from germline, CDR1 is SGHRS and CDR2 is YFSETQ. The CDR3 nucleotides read TGCGCCAGCAGCTTGGAGTGGGGGGCCTACGAGCAGTACTTC. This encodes CASSLEWGAYEQYF.

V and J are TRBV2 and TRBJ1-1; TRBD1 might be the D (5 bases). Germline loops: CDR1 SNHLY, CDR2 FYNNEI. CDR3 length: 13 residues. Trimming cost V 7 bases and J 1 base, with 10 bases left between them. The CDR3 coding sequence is TGTGCCAGCATCGGGGGACCGAACACTGAAGCTTTCTTT. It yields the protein CASIGGPNTEAFF. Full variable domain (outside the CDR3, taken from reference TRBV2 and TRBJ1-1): EPEVTQTPSHQVTQMGQEVILRCVPISNHLYFYWYRQILGQKVEFLVSFYNNEISEKSEIFDDQFSVERPDGSNFTLKIRSTKLEDSAMYFCASIGGPNTEAFFGQGTRLTVV.

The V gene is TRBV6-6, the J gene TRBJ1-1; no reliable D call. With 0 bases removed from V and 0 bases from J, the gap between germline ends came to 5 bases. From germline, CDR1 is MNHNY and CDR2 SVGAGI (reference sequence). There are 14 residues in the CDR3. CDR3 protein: CASSYSAMNTEAFF. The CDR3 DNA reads TGTGCCAGCAGTTACTCTGCAATGAACACTGAAGCTTTCTTT.

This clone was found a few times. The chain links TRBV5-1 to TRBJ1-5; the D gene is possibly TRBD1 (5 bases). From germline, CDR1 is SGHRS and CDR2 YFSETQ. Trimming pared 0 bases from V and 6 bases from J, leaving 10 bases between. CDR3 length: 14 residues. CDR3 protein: CASSLDGGVQPQHF. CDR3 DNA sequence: TGCGCCAGCAGCTTGGACGGGGGAGTTCAGCCCCAGCATTTT.

CDR3 region: CASRRRQTSLQETQYF. CDR3 sequence (DNA): TGTGCCAGCAGGCGAAGACAGACGAGTCTTCAAGAGACCCAGTACTTC. V usage is TRBV27 and J usage is TRBJ2-5; D is perhaps TRBD1 (5 bases). CDR1 MNHEY and CDR2 SMNVEV come from the germline V gene (reference sequence). This CDR3 comprises 16 residues. V was pared by 6 bases and J by 2 bases, with 19 bases between.

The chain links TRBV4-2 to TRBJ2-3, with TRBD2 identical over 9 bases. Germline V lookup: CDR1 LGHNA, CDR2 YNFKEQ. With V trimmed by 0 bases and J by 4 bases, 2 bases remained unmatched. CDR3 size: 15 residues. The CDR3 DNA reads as TGTGCCAGCAGCCAAGATATAGCGGGAGCAGATACGCAGTATTTT. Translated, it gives CASSQDIAGADTQYF.

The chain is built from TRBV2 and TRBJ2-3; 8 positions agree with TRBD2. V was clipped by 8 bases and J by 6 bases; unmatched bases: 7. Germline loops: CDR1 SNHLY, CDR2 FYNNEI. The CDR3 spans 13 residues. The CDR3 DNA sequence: TGTGCCAGCTCAAGCGGGAGAGGTGATACGCAGTATTTT. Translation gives CASSSGRGDTQYF.

In nucleotides, the CDR3 is TGTGCCAGTGAGAAAGGAGGCAGTCTCCAAGAGACCCAGTACTTC. Its translation: CASEKGGSLQETQYF. The chain is built from TRBV11-2 and TRBJ2-5; TRBD2 is a possible D gene (5 bases). The CDR3 runs to 15 residues. V shed 9 bases and J shed 1 base, with 18 bases lying between them. The V gene's germline CDR1 is SGHAT and CDR2 FQNNGV.

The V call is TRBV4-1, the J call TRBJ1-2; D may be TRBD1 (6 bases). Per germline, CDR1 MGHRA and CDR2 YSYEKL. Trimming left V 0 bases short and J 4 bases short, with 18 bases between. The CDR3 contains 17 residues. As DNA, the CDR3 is TGCGCCAGCAGCCAAGATTTGCGGACAGTGCGTAGCTATGGCTACACCTTC. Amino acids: CASSQDLRTVRSYGYTF.

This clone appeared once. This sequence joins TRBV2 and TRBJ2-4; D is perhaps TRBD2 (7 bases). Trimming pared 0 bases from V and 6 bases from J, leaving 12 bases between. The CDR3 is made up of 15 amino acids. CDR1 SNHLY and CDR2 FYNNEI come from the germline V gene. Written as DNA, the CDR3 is TGTGCCAGCAGTGAAGCGCCAAGGGGGGGAAACATTCAGTACTTC. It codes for CASSEAPRGGNIQYF. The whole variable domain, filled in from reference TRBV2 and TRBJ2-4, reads EPEVTQTPSHQVTQMGQEVILRCVPISNHLYFYWYRQILGQKVEFLVSFYNNEISEKSEIFDDQFSVERPDGSNFTLKIRSTKLEDSAMYFCASSEAPRGGNIQYFGAGTRLSVL.

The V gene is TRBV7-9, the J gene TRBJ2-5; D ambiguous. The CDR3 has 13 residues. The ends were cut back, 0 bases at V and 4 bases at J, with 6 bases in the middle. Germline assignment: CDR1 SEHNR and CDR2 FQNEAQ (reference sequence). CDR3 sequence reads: CASSLAYPETQYF. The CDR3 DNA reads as TGTGCCAGCAGCTTAGCGTACCCAGAGACCCAGTACTTC.

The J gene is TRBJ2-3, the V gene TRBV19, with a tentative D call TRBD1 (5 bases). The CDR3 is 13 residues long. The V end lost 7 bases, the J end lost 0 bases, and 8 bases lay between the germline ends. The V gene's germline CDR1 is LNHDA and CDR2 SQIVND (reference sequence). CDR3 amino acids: CASKRGSTDTQYF. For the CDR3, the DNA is TGTGCCAGTAAAAGGGGCAGCACAGATACGCAGTATTTT.

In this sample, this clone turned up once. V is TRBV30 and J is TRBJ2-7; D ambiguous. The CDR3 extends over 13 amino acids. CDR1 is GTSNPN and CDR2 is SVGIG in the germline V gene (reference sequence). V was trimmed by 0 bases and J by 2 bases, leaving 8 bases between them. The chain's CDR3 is CAWSVQPAYEQYF. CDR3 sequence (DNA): TGTGCCTGGAGTGTACAACCAGCCTACGAGCAGTACTTC.